This T cell receptor (beta chain) was sequenced for a study of T cells in localized non-small cell lung cancer (dated by TCRdb to about 2020). Study-level background: The study analyzed T cell repertoires of hundreds of early-stage NSCLC patients, comparing tumors and uninvolved tumor-adjacent lungs. The cohort consisted of approximately 240 treatment-naive NSCLC patients whose localized lung tumors had been resected. Of the NSCLC patients, 120 to 150 were male and about a hundred were female, and the mean age was about 69 years. Study-wide conclusions, independent of this receptor: Because multi-region sequencing of the tumors was not done, intratumor heterogeneity could not be ruled out. Because the study design was exploratory, TCR variables were selected using unadjusted p-values without false-discovery rate correction. Higher blood T cell density associated with longer overall survival, while higher adjacent-lung clonality associated with shorter survival. Uninvolved tumor-adjacent lung showed the highest T cell clonality, higher than tumor, which suggests more focused antigenic responses in the uninvolved tumor-adjacent lung. A median of 57 of the top 100 tumor clones turned up in the paired uninvolved adjacent lung, and roughly 28 of those clones also ranked among the top 100 of that same adjacent lung.

At diagnosis, tumor, uninvolved tumor-adjacent lung and peripheral blood were collected and then preserved as a mix of FFPE and fresh-frozen material. Blood samples were analyzed as peripheral blood mononuclear cells for TCR repertoire profiling. On this clone: It has no known antigen specificity. No clone much larger than this one lies a single base away; base qualities are absent.

Trimmed from V: 3 bases; trimmed from J: 1 base; junction bases lacking a gene match: 4. The CDR3 goes from the cysteine to the phenylalanine over 15 residues. Here the CDR3 DNA is all that survives: 45 bases in frame from base 1. CDR1 SGHVS and CDR2 FQNEAQ were looked up in the germline V gene. TCR beta CDR3 regions were sequenced from DNA using the immunoSEQ Assay. The study's own analysis went as follows. To compute T cell density, TCR beta template counts were normalized to usable DNA, which was estimated by amplifying housekeeping genes. Using the preseqR package, richness was estimated by extrapolating to 120,000 templates for tissue samples and 400,000 templates for PBMC samples. Clonality was defined as one minus Pielou's evenness. Differential abundance testing on productive amino-acid clonotypes, with a minimum total count of 5 and an alpha of 0.1, was used to identify tissue-enriched TCRs. The Jaccard Index and the Morisita Overlap Index were used to measure repertoire overlap between compartments. GLIPH grouped TCR beta CDR3s together with public tetramer-defined viral CDR3s, and a viral motif had to include at least three viral sequences and also show V-gene enrichment. TCRdb mirrors the immuneACCESS table, restricted to in-frame sequences. Some clones are absent from its copies; in checked studies, under half trace to an unresolved V gene, and the reason for the others is unknown. The V and J calls and clone size were taken over from that table, and D and trimming were inferred from the DNA. The sample records roughly 40,000 clones, 65% to 90% of which are singletons. The ten largest clones capture around 7.8% of the sample.

The source is a male donor aged 60 or over with stage II lung adenocarcinoma. Sample: peripheral blood mononuclear cells, taken before any cancer treatment. This chain is built from TRBV7-8 and TRBJ2-3; 7 of the junction bases match TRBD2. Here the CDR3 is given as CASSLRLAGTDTQYF. At the DNA level, the sequence is TGTGCCAGCAGCTTGCGCCTAGCGGGCACAGATACGCAGTATTTT.